Detailed here is one T cell receptor beta chain. Its antigen is currently unknown. The method was immunoSEQ multiplex PCR; TCRdb's version includes in-frame clones alone and lacks a portion of them. The repertoire holds roughly 120,000 clones, with more than 70% as singletons. The record originates from a study of T cell responses to AZD1222 COVID-19 vaccine. Broader study findings: Spike-spanning, vaccine-associated CD4 TCRs were dominant at 160-218 and 743-854. Repertoires were obtained solely post-peak T cell response. Per reports, nearly half of all spike-specific TCRs target regions that are unmutated in variants. Donors skewed white British and female; clonal diversity was possibly underestimated.

This TCR was sampled from an adult who received the AZD1222 COVID-19 vaccine. This sample comprised peripheral blood, obtained 28 days after the second AZD1222 dose.

The CDR3 bases are TGTGCCAGCAGCGGAAGGCCAGGGATTTTCGACGAGCAGTACTTC. Translated, it gives CASSGRPGIFDEQYF. This chain links TRBV11-2 with TRBJ2-7; tentative D call: TRBD1 (5 bases). CDR3 length: 15 residues. Trimming stripped 5 bases from V and 5 bases from J, with 19 bases between. The V gene's germline CDR1 is SGHAT and CDR2 FQNNGV.